This T cell receptor beta chain was documented in a study of regulatory T cells in long-lasting Graves disease. General study findings and limits: Sample size, which was small, may have reduced accuracy.

For TCR beta, libraries came from iRepertoire HTBI primers and Arm-PCR of CDR3 regions. From the multiplex PCR reads, TCRdb called clonotypes with MiXCR, one entry per CDR3 protein. The sample gives 500,000 or so distinct CDR3 sequences, roughly 15% of which show up once; under 20% is in the top ten. Specified time point: newly diagnosed GD, antithyroid drugs for less than 3 months. Researchers made the TCR library from RNA that was extracted from PBMCs. Germline CDR1 MNHEY, CDR2 SVGAGI. This CDR3 region has 15 residues. The V end lost 2 bases, the J end lost 4 bases, and 11 bases lay between the germline ends. The table lists this clonotype with many counts. Its matching antigen is unknown. A further study also used this sample, focusing on T cells in Graves' hyperthyroidism and ophthalmopathy. That report adds: Among the patients, aged 18 to 65, hyperthyroidism was newly diagnosed and had lasted under 2 months. Thyroid ultrasound, orbital computed tomography, clinical symptoms, and serum thyroxine and TRAb underpinned diagnoses. Most clonotypes expanded in the thyroid (above 0.001) were also present in blood.

This TCR came from a woman in her forties or fifties with Graves disease. The chain uses TRBV6-5 and TRBJ2-2, with a weak D call TRBD1 (5 bases). Source: peripheral blood mononuclear cells (PBMCs), taken at new diagnosis, from a patient treated with antithyroid drugs. CDR3 region: CASSYARDGTGELFF. The CDR3 DNA follows: TGTGCCAGCAGTTACGCCAGGGATGGCACCGGGGAGCTGTTTTTT.